The 14 T cell receptor beta chains given below trace back to one sample, sequenced in a study of blood T cell repertoires in COVID-19. This table comes from immunoSEQ multiplex PCR, and its TCRdb copy is limited to in-frame clones, with some not included. The table lists 120,000 to 150,000 clones, around 90% of them singletons. Material for sequencing was peripheral blood. The receptors here all came from a human donor with COVID-19, enrolled during active disease. The donor label of this sample is uncertain.

V usage is TRBV11-2 and J usage is TRBJ2-7, with a possible D match to TRBD2 (6 bases). The V gene's germline CDR1 is SGHAT and CDR2 FQNNGV. The CDR3 extends over 15 amino acids. V was cut by 2 bases and J by 3 bases, with 14 bases left in between. The CDR3: CASSLSVRDFYEQYF. CDR3 nucleotides: TGTGCCAGCAGCTTATCGGTCAGGGACTTCTACGAGCAGTACTTC.

This chain connects TRBV6-5 to TRBJ2-2; possibly TRBD2 for D (5 bases). Trimming stripped 2 bases from V and 4 bases from J, with 11 bases between. The CDR3 covers 15 residues. The germline gives CDR1 MNHEY, CDR2 SVGAGI. The CDR3 region has the DNA TGTGCCAGCAGTTACGAGGGCCACGGCACCGGGGAGCTGTTTTTT. Protein: CASSYEGHGTGELFF.

The chain carries TRBV19 and TRBJ1-1, with D possibly being TRBD1 (6 bases). The V and J ends lost 1 base and 5 bases respectively, with 11 bases between them. Germline V gives CDR1 LNHDA, CDR2 SQIVND (reference sequence). This CDR3 spans 14 amino acids. The chain's CDR3 is CASSIGTEKTEAFF. The CDR3 nucleotides are TGTGCCAGTAGTATAGGGACAGAAAAAACTGAAGCTTTCTTT.

The chain recombines TRBV27 with TRBJ2-4; 7 nucleotides line up with TRBD2. V shed 4 bases and J 0 bases; nucleotides not matched to a gene: 6. Germline CDR1 and CDR2: MNHEY and SMNVEV (reference sequence). The CDR3 has 16 residues. CDR3 coding DNA: TGTGCCAGCAGTTGGGGGGGAATAGGAGCCAAAAACATTCAGTACTTC. Translation: CASSWGGIGAKNIQYF.

This clone was seen a single time. The chain links TRBV7-6 to TRBJ2-2; TRBD2 is a possible D gene (5 bases). Trimming took off 6 bases at V and 0 bases at J, with 8 bases between the two ends. CDR1 and CDR2 (germline): SGHVS, FNYEAQ. The CDR3 contains 14 residues. CDR3 loop: CASRLDANTGELFF. CDR3 DNA sequence: TGTGCCAGCAGACTAGATGCGAACACCGGGGAGCTGTTTTTT. The entire variable domain, with the rest obtained from reference TRBV7-6 and TRBJ2-2, is as follows: GAGVSQSPRYKVTKRGQDVALRCDPISGHVSLYWYRQALGQGPEFLTYFNYEAQQDKSGLPNDRFSAERPEGSISTLTIQRTEQRDSAMYRCASRLDANTGELFFGEGSRLTVL.

The rearrangement links TRBV25-1 to TRBJ1-3, with 8 bases identical to TRBD1. The ends lost 4 bases at V and 4 bases at J; junction bases unmatched: 6. Germline V CDR1 and CDR2: MGHDK, SYGVNS. The CDR3 has 15 residues. The CDR3 loop reads CASSAYRGAGNTIYF. Here the CDR3 DNA reads TGTGCCAGCAGTGCCTACAGGGGGGCCGGAAACACCATATATTTT.

This rearrangement joins TRBV3-1 (or the pseudogene TRBV3-2) to TRBJ1-2; 8 nucleotides agree with TRBD1. This CDR3 is built from 15 residues. Germline assignment: CDR1 LGHDT and CDR2 YNNKEL (reference sequence). With V trimmed by 4 bases and J by 4 bases, 8 bases remained unmatched. The CDR3 protein is CASSRPGQAIYGYTF. DNA for the CDR3: TGTGCCAGCAGCCGGCCGGGACAGGCGATCTATGGCTACACCTTC.

This clone has a single count. The V call is TRBV9, the J call TRBJ2-2; D uncertain. The V and J ends lost 0 bases and 1 base respectively, with 7 bases between them. In germline, CDR1 is SGDLS, CDR2 YYNGEE. This CDR3 has 15 amino acids. The CDR3 DNA reads TGTGCCAGCAGCGTAGAATTAGTGAACACCGGGGAGCTGTTTTTT. It encodes CASSVELVNTGELFF.

This rearrangement joins TRBV6-5 to TRBJ2-1, with 9 bases fitting TRBD1. Trimming removed 6 bases from V and 8 bases from J; junction bases left unmatched: 5. Looked up from germline, CDR1 is MNHEY and CDR2 is SVGAGI. This CDR3 has 13 residues. CDR3 residues: CASRRTGGDEQFF. The CDR3 region has the DNA TGTGCCAGCAGACGAACAGGGGGCGATGAGCAGTTCTTC.

The rearrangement uses TRBV2 and TRBJ2-5; D may be TRBD2 (6 bases). This CDR3 is 14 amino acids long. From germline, CDR1 is SNHLY and CDR2 FYNNEI. Trimming removed 4 bases from V and 3 bases from J, with 12 bases in between. The CDR3 is CASSVGSVKETQYF. The CDR3 bases are TGTGCCAGCAGTGTCGGGAGTGTTAAAGAGACCCAGTACTTC.

The V call is TRBV6-4, the J call TRBJ1-5, with TRBD1 identical over 9 bases. The V segment lost 5 bases and the J segment 5 bases; nucleotides outside the gene matches: 7. CDR3 length: 15 amino acids. Germline V gives CDR1 MRHNA, CDR2 SNTAGT. In DNA, the CDR3 is TGTGCCAGCAGTAAAACAGGGGGCCTAGATCAGCCCCAGCATTTT. Translation gives CASSKTGGLDQPQHF.

This chain uses TRBV2 with TRBJ1-2, with 7 nucleotides matching TRBD1. The CDR3 covers 14 residues. Germline V gene sequence: CDR1 SNHLY, CDR2 FYNNEI. Trimming removed 8 bases from V and 12 bases from J; junction bases left unmatched: 18. CDR3 amino acids: CASGRPETGLLNTF. The CDR3 nucleotides read TGTGCCAGCGGGAGGCCAGAGACAGGGCTTTTAAACACCTTC.

This chain links TRBV6-2 or TRBV6-3 with TRBJ2-7; TRBD2 aligns across 13 bases. J was trimmed by 3 bases and V by 4 bases; bases with no gene match: 9. CDR3 length equals 17 residues. Germline values: CDR1 MNHEY, CDR2 SVGEGT. CDR3 region: CASSFSTSGRSIYEQYF. The DNA for the CDR3 is TGTGCCAGCAGTTTTTCGACTAGCGGGAGGTCGATCTACGAGCAGTACTTC.

The chain uses TRBV10-3 and TRBJ1-1, with D tentatively TRBD1 (5 bases). The ends were cut back, 6 bases at V and 2 bases at J, with 10 bases in the middle. This CDR3 contains 13 residues. The germline gives CDR1 ENHRY, CDR2 SYGVKD. CDR3 in DNA: TGTGCCATCAGGGGTACAGGAAACACTGAAGCTTTCTTT. Its translation is CAIRGTGNTEAFF.